Below, 27 T cell receptor beta chains from the same sample are listed, as sequenced in a study of cytomegalovirus exposure and HLA in healthy donors. Vbeta (60) and Jbeta (13) primers were used in the PCR. Using immunoSEQ multiplex PCR, the repertoire was profiled, and TCRdb retains in-frame clones only, with some absent. The sample holds roughly 100,000 clones; roughly 70% are singletons and the top ten take about 10%. Sample: PBMCs. The origin of the receptors is a man aged 45 to 65 in good health and CMV-seronegative.

The chain links TRBV25-1 to TRBJ1-1, with D possibly matching TRBD1 (5 bases). Germline values: CDR1 MGHDK, CDR2 SYGVNS. V was shortened by 2 bases and J by 3 bases, with 13 bases between the two germline ends. The CDR3 extends over 15 amino acids. The CDR3 here is CASSELAGRDTEAFF. For the CDR3, the DNA is TGTGCCAGCAGTGAACTTGCAGGGAGGGACACTGAAGCTTTCTTT.

The rearrangement joins TRBV30 to TRBJ2-2; 9 bases are a match to TRBD1. Unmatched junction bases numbered 11, after V lost 0 bases and J lost 6 bases. CDR1 and CDR2 (germline): GTSNPN, SVGIG (reference sequence). CDR3 length: 17 amino acids. The DNA of the CDR3 is TGTGCCTGGAGTGTACTAGGGACAGGGAGAAGGGCCGGGGAGCTGTTTTTT. Amino acid sequence: CAWSVLGTGRRAGELFF.

This sequence joins TRBV5-1 and TRBJ1-5; perhaps TRBD1 as D (6 bases). V gave up 2 bases and J gave up 4 bases, with 7 bases separating them. This CDR3 is 13 amino acids long. Germline lookup yields CDR1 SGHRS and CDR2 YFSETQ. The CDR3 DNA is TGCGCCAGCAGCTTAACAGGGAATCAGCCCCAGCATTTT. It is translated as CASSLTGNQPQHF.

V gene TRBV27 combines with J gene TRBJ2-6; D call uncertain. CDR3 length equals 13 residues. Germline V gene sequence: CDR1 MNHEY, CDR2 SMNVEV (reference sequence). Trimming removed 10 bases at V and 0 bases at J, with 7 bases between. The CDR3 region is CATLRSGANVLTF. DNA of the CDR3: TGTGCCACCCTCCGCTCTGGGGCCAACGTCCTGACTTTC.

This clone has only one observation. The chain combines TRBV5-1 with TRBJ2-1; 7 positions match TRBD1. The length of the CDR3 is 14 residues. Losses at the gene ends were 7 bases for V and 4 bases for J; bases not matched to a gene: 8. Per germline, CDR1 SGHRS and CDR2 YFSETQ. The DNA for the CDR3 is TGCGCCAGCCGGCAACAGGGGCCGTACAATGAGCAGTTCTTC. Translation gives CASRQQGPYNEQFF.

The gene calls are TRBV7-9 and TRBJ2-7; unclear D gene. The germline V gene has CDR1 SEHNR and CDR2 FQNEAQ (reference sequence). The ends were cut back, 4 bases at V and 3 bases at J, with 13 bases in the middle. CDR3 length equals 14 residues. The CDR3: CASSSIIRDYEQYF. CDR3 nucleotide sequence: TGTGCCAGCAGCTCGATTATTAGAGACTACGAGCAGTACTTC.

In its sample, this clone was seen a few times. The chain combines TRBV29-1 with TRBJ1-1; a possible D gene is TRBD1 (6 bases). Germline values: CDR1 SQVTM, CDR2 ANQGSEA. V lost 4 bases to trimming and J lost 0 bases, with 9 bases between them. The CDR3 loop spans 13 amino acids. The CDR3 nucleotides are TGCAGCGTTGTGGGGGCAATGAACACTGAAGCTTTCTTT. Translated, it gives CSVVGAMNTEAFF.

This chain links TRBV5-1 with TRBJ2-3; 8 bases line up with TRBD2. V dropped 2 bases and J dropped 2; count of bases not matched to a gene: 1. This CDR3 has 14 amino acids. Germline loops: CDR1 SGHRS, CDR2 YFSETQ. The CDR3 sequence is CASSLAGDTDTQYF. Here the CDR3 DNA reads TGCGCCAGCAGCTTAGCGGGGGACACAGATACGCAGTATTTT.

This sequence joins TRBV2 and TRBJ2-5, with TRBD1 identical over 8 bases. The germline V gene encodes CDR1 SNHLY and CDR2 FYNNEI. This CDR3 has 15 residues. Trimming at V came to 6 bases and at J to 11 bases, leaving 17 bases not matched to a gene. The CDR3 loop is CASRQEDRASAKQYF. Here the CDR3 DNA reads TGTGCCAGCAGGCAGGAGGACAGGGCATCAGCCAAGCAGTACTTC. The variable domain in full, completed from reference TRBV2 and TRBJ2-5, reads EPEVTQTPSHQVTQMGQEVILRCVPISNHLYFYWYRQILGQKVEFLVSFYNNEISEKSEIFDDQFSVERPDGSNFTLKIRSTKLEDSAMYFCASRQEDRASAKQYFGPGTRLLVL.

The chain carries TRBV5-4 and TRBJ1-6; D gene ambiguous. V lost 1 base to trimming and J lost 7 bases, with 12 bases between them. This CDR3 spans 15 amino acids. Germline CDR1 reads SGHNT; CDR2 reads YYREEE (reference sequence). The CDR3 here is CASSLPGNSNSPLHF. Here the CDR3 DNA reads TGTGCCAGCAGCTTGCCCGGGAATTCGAATTCACCCCTCCACTTT.

The chain employs TRBV19 and TRBJ2-7; 11 bases are a match to TRBD2. Germline V lookup: CDR1 LNHDA, CDR2 SQIVND (reference sequence). The CDR3 is made up of 13 amino acids. The trim removed 10 bases at V and 6 bases at J, leaving 8 bases unmatched. The CDR3 DNA follows: TGTGCCACCAGACCTAGCGGGGGGCTCGAGCAGTACTTC. Its translation is CATRPSGGLEQYF.

The chain recombines TRBV28 with TRBJ2-1, with D possibly matching TRBD1 (6 bases). Germline V CDR1 and CDR2: MDHEN, SYDVKM. Trimming left V 6 bases short and J 1 base short, with 7 bases between. The CDR3 is 13 residues long. DNA of the CDR3: TGTGCCAGCAGAACAGGGTCCTACAATGAGCAGTTCTTC. Translated: CASRTGSYNEQFF.

The genes are TRBV7-9 and TRBJ2-2; D is unresolved. The germline CDR1 and CDR2 sequences are SEHNR and FQNEAQ (reference sequence). The germline V and J ends were trimmed by 2 bases and 5 bases, with 9 bases remaining between them. The CDR3 sequence is 14 residues long. The CDR3 DNA is TGTGCCAGCAGCTTAATGGCAGTTACCGGGGAGCTGTTTTTT. This codes for CASSLMAVTGELFF.

The chain carries TRBV5-1 and TRBJ1-2; no clear D gene. This CDR3 contains 14 residues. V shed 3 bases and J shed 6 bases, with 15 bases lying between them. Germline CDR1 and CDR2: SGHRS and YFSETQ. This chain's CDR3 is CASSSGEGGNGYTF. The CDR3 bases are TGCGCCAGCAGCTCCGGGGAGGGAGGAAATGGCTACACCTTC.

The gene calls are TRBV7-6 and TRBJ1-6, with D unclear. This CDR3 spans 13 amino acids. Germline-derived CDR1 and CDR2 are SGHVS and FNYEAQ. Trimming stripped 5 bases from V and 6 bases from J, with 8 bases between. The CDR3 spells CASSPRANSPLHF. The CDR3 nucleotides read TGTGCCAGCAGCCCCCGCGCTAATTCACCCCTCCACTTT.

This CDR3 is CAWSDEVNEKLFF. DNA of the CDR3: TGTGCCTGGAGTGATGAGGTTAATGAAAAACTGTTTTTT. The chain combines TRBV30 with TRBJ1-4; D unresolved. CDR3 size: 13 residues. CDR1 is GTSNPN and CDR2 is SVGIG in the germline V gene (reference sequence). V gave up 1 base and J gave up 4 bases, with 7 bases separating them.

With regard to this clone: Mismatch with germline at one junction end may stem from a read error. The V call is TRBV7-9, the J call TRBJ2-5, with unresolved D. CDR1 is SEHNR, CDR2 FQNEAQ, per germline (reference sequence). The CDR3 has 16 amino acids. CDR3 sequence reads: CSSSFRERARQETQYF. In DNA form, the CDR3 reads TGTTCCAGCAGCTTTCGAGAAAGAGCGCGCCAAGAGACCCAGTACTTC.

The V call is TRBV18, the J call TRBJ2-7; D remains ambiguous. V was cut by 6 bases and J by 5 bases, with 23 bases left in between. Germline CDR1 KGHSH, CDR2 LQKENI. The CDR3 runs to 16 residues. CDR3 loop: CASSNNAPPTVHEQYF. The CDR3 DNA is TGTGCCAGCTCCAACAACGCCCCTCCAACAGTCCACGAGCAGTACTTC.

The chain carries TRBV28 and TRBJ1-5, with 8 bases fitting TRBD1. The CDR3 length is 15 residues. Looked up from germline, CDR1 is MDHEN and CDR2 is SYDVKM. The ends lost 4 bases at V and 6 bases at J; junction bases unmatched: 8. The CDR3 sequence is CASSSMGQASQPQHF. Written as DNA, the CDR3 is TGTGCCAGCAGTTCGATGGGACAGGCGAGTCAGCCCCAGCATTTT.

V usage is TRBV6-5 and J usage is TRBJ2-7; TRBD2 might be the D (5 bases). This CDR3 is built from 14 residues. Trimming left V 6 bases short and J 1 base short, with 13 bases between. Germline-derived CDR1 and CDR2 are MNHEY and SVGAGI. The CDR3 is CASRLRTPSYEQYF. The CDR3 DNA reads as TGTGCCAGCAGGCTACGGACTCCATCCTACGAGCAGTACTTC.

The J gene is TRBJ2-3, the V gene TRBV10-3; 8 positions match TRBD1. Losses at the gene ends were 3 bases for V and 6 bases for J; bases not matched to a gene: 8. Germline V lookup: CDR1 ENHRY, CDR2 SYGVKD. The CDR3 spans 15 residues. The CDR3 spells CAISDRQGRADTQYF. The DNA of the CDR3 is TGTGCCATCAGTGATCGACAGGGGCGGGCCGATACGCAGTATTTT.

V usage is TRBV28 and J usage is TRBJ2-5, with 8 bases identical to TRBD1. V shed 2 bases, J shed 5 bases, and the junction held 7 bases outside the gene matches. This CDR3 has 15 amino acids. The germline CDR1 and CDR2 sequences are MDHEN and SYDVKM. The CDR3: CASSLQGARSETQYF. CDR3 sequence (DNA): TGTGCCAGCAGTTTACAGGGGGCGAGGTCGGAGACCCAGTACTTC.

The CDR3: CASRFIRDRGPTGELFF. DNA for the CDR3: TGTGCCAGCAGGTTTATCCGGGACAGGGGTCCCACCGGGGAGCTGTTTTTT. The chain joins TRBV7-2 to TRBJ2-2, with 10 nucleotides matching TRBD1. Germline assignment: CDR1 SGHTA and CDR2 FQGNSA. Trimming took 6 bases from V and 4 from J; bases not matched to a gene: 11. There are 17 residues in the CDR3.

The DNA of the CDR3 is TGTGCCAGTAGTTTAGGTGGCGGGGGCACTCTAAATACGCAGTATTTT. It is translated as CASSLGGGGTLNTQYF. V is TRBV19 and J is TRBJ2-3, with D perhaps TRBD2 (7 bases). Trimming took 5 bases from V and 7 from J, leaving 22 bases between them. The CDR3 runs to 16 residues. CDR1 LNHDA and CDR2 SQIVND come from the germline V gene (reference sequence).

The chain carries TRBV30 and TRBJ2-3, with a possible D match to TRBD2 (6 bases). From germline, CDR1 is GTSNPN and CDR2 SVGIG (reference sequence). CDR3 length equals 16 residues. The V end was cut by 0 bases, the J end by 0 bases, with 13 bases between. CDR3 sequence reads: CAWSVGGRRSTDTQYF. Here the CDR3 DNA reads TGTGCCTGGAGTGTGGGAGGCCGCAGAAGCACAGATACGCAGTATTTT.

The V and J genes are TRBV7-9 and TRBJ2-3; possible D gene TRBD2, 6 bases. Trimming removed 3 bases at V and 6 bases at J, with 10 bases between. The CDR3 spans 13 residues. CDR1 and CDR2 (germline): SEHNR, FQNEAQ (reference sequence). The DNA of the CDR3 is TGTGCCAGCAGCTTGAGGGGAGGTGATACGCAGTATTTT. Protein sequence: CASSLRGGDTQYF.

V is TRBV5-6 and J is TRBJ1-3; D gene ambiguous. CDR1 and CDR2 (germline): SGHDT, YYEEEE. Trimming left V 0 bases short and J 6 bases short, with 7 bases between. This CDR3 has 13 amino acids. In DNA, the CDR3 is TGTGCCAGCAGCTTGGACGGGAAAAACACCATATATTTT. Translation: CASSLDGKNTIYF.